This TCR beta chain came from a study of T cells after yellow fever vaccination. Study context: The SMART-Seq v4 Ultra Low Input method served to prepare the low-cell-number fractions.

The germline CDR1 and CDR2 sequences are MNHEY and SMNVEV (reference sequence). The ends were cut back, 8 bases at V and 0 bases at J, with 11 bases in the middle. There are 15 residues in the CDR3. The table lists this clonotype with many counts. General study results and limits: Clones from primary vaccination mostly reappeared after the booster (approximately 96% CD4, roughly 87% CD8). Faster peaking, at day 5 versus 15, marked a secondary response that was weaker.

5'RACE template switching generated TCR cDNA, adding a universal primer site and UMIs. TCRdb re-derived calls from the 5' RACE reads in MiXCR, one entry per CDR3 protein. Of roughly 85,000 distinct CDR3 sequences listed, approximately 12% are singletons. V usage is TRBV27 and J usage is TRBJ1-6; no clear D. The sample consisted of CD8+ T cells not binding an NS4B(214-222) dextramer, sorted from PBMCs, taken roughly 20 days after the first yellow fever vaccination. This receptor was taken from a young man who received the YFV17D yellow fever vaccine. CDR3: CASSTAGSYNSPLHF. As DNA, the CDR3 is TGTGCCAGCTCTACGGCGGGCTCCTATAATTCACCCCTCCACTTT.